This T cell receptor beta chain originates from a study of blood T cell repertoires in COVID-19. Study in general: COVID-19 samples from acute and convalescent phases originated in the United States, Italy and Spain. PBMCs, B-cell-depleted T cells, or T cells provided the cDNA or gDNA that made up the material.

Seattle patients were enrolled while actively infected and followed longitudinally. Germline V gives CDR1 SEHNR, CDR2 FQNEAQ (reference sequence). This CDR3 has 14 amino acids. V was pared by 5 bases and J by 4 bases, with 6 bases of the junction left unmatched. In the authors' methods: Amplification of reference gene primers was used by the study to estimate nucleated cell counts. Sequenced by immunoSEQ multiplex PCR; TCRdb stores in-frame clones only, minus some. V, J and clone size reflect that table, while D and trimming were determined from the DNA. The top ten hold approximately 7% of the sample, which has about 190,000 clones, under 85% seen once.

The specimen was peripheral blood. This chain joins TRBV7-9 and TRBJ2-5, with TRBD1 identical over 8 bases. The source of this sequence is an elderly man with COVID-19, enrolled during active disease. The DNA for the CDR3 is TGTGCCAGCAGCCGGACGACAGGGGTAGAGACCCAGTACTTC. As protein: CASSRTTGVETQYF.